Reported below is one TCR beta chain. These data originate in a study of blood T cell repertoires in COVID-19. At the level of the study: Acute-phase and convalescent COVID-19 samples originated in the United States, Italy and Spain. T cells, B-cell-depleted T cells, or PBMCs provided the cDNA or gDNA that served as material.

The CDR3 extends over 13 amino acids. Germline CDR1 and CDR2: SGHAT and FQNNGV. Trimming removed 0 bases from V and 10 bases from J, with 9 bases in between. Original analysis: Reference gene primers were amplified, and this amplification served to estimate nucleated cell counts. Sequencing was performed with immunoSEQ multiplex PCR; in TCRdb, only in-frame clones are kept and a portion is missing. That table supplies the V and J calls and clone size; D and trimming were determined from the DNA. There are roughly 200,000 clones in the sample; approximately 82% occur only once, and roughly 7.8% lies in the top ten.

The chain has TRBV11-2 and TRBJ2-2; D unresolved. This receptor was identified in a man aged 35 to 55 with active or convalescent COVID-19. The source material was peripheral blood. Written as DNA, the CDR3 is TGTGCCAGCAGCTTAGATGGAGTGATGGAGCTGTTTTTT. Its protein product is CASSLDGVMELFF.